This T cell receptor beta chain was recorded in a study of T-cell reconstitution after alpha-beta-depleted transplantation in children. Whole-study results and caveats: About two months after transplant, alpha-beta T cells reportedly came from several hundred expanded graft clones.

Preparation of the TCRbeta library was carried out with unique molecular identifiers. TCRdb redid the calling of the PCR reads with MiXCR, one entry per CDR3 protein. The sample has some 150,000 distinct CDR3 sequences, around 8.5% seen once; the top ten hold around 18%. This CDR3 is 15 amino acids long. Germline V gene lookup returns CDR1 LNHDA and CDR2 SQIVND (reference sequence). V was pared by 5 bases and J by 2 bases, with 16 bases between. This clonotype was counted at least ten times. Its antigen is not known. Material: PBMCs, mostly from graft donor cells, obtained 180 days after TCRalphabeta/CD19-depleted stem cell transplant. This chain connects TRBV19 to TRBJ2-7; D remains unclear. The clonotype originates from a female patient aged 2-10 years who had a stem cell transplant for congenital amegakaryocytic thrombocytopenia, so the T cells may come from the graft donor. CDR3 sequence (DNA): TGTGCCAGTAGTGTTTGGTACAGTGCGGCCTACGAGCAGTACTTC. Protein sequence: CASSVWYSAAYEQYF.